The 19 T cell receptor beta chains in this list originate from one sample, sequenced in a study of shared clonotypes between healthy human individuals. Measured with immunoSEQ multiplex PCR; TCRdb has only the in-frame clones, and not every one. The data show a few million clones, 85% to 95% seen once. What was sequenced was naive CD4+ T cells from PBMCs. Subset noted: CD45RA+ positively selected. These receptors were collected from a man aged 18 to 35 in good health. Some clones in this sample may be carry-over from other donors' samples.

The chain is built from TRBV27 and TRBJ1-5; TRBD1 might be the D (5 bases). Looked up from germline, CDR1 is MNHEY and CDR2 is SMNVEV (reference sequence). This CDR3 has 17 residues. V was cut by 8 bases and J by 4 bases, with 24 bases left in between. The CDR3 DNA reads TGTGCCAGCCCACTATCCGGGAGAGGGGAAAGGAATCAGCCCCAGCATTTT. This sequence encodes CASPLSGRGERNQPQHF.

The chain links TRBV18 to TRBJ2-7; 9 nucleotides line up with TRBD1. V lost 3 bases to trimming and J lost 2 bases; unmatched junction nucleotides: 8. The germline CDR1 and CDR2 sequences are KGHSH and LQKENI. This CDR3 has 16 residues. CDR3 region: CASSPTWGQGAYEQYF. The CDR3 DNA sequence: TGTGCCAGCTCACCGACGTGGGGACAGGGAGCCTACGAGCAGTACTTC.

This clone has just one count. The CDR3 spells CASSLASGVRDEQFF. The DNA for the CDR3 is TGCGCCAGCAGCTTGGCTAGCGGGGTGAGGGATGAGCAGTTCTTC. V usage is TRBV5-1 and J usage is TRBJ2-1; 9 nucleotides line up with TRBD2. Germline V gives CDR1 SGHRS, CDR2 YFSETQ. Germline trimming cut 0 bases from V and 8 bases from J; bases unmatched to any gene: 6. This CDR3 contains 15 residues.

The chain recombines TRBV28 with TRBJ1-1; the D gene is possibly TRBD1 (6 bases). With 3 bases removed from V and 1 base from J, the gap between germline ends came to 9 bases. Germline CDR1 reads MDHEN; CDR2 reads SYDVKM. CDR3 size: 14 residues. CDR3 sequence (DNA): TGTGCCAGCAGTTTGGGGGCAAGGAACACTGAAGCTTTCTTT. It yields the protein CASSLGARNTEAFF.

This chain links TRBV6-5 with TRBJ1-4; 7 bases line up with TRBD1. Germline V lookup: CDR1 MNHEY, CDR2 SVGAGI. There are 13 residues in the CDR3. J lost 11 bases, V lost 6 bases, and 9 bases had no gene match. CDR3 DNA sequence: TGTGCCAGCAGAGAGGGGGCAGGGGTTAAACTGTTTTTT. This encodes CASREGAGVKLFF.

To note about this clone: The same CDR3 can be traced to other DNA sequences in this sample. The chain joins TRBV6-1 to TRBJ2-7; D not certain. Germline V gene data show CDR1 as MNHNS and CDR2 as SASEGT. The CDR3 loop spans 15 amino acids. V lost 2 bases and J 2 bases, leaving 13 bases between the germline ends. The CDR3 protein is CASSEPAGLPYEQYF. The CDR3 DNA reads as TGTGCCAGCAGTGAACCCGCCGGTCTACCCTACGAGCAGTACTTC.

J is TRBJ1-1 and V is TRBV6-1; D is unclear. The V end was cut by 5 bases, the J end by 1 base, with 11 bases between. This CDR3 contains 14 residues. CDR1 and CDR2 from the germline V gene are MNHNS and SASEGT. Here the CDR3 reads CASSQIRENTEAFF. Written as DNA, the CDR3 is TGTGCCAGCAGTCAGATACGGGAGAACACTGAAGCTTTCTTT.

The rearrangement links TRBV29-1 to TRBJ2-1; 11 bases line up with TRBD2. The trim removed 4 bases at V and 3 bases at J, leaving 2 bases unmatched. The CDR3 is 14 amino acids. Germline CDR1 reads SQVTM; CDR2 reads ANQGSEA. The CDR3 loop reads CSVGGTSGYNEQFF. DNA for the CDR3: TGCAGCGTTGGTGGGACTAGCGGCTACAATGAGCAGTTCTTC.

Written as DNA, the CDR3 is TGTGCCAGCAGCTTTGACCCAGGTATCACCGGGGAGCTGTTTTTT. Residues: CASSFDPGITGELFF. The chain couples TRBV5-6 to TRBJ2-2, with D unresolved. The V gene lost 2 bases and the J gene lost 4 bases, with 12 bases spanning the gap. Germline-derived CDR1 and CDR2 are SGHDT and YYEEEE. This CDR3 has 15 residues.

This clone appeared a single time. In DNA form, the CDR3 reads TGTGCCAGCAGGGGGGACACGCCCTACGAGCAGTACTTC. Its translation is CASRGDTPYEQYF. The chain recombines TRBV2 with TRBJ2-7; a weak D match, TRBD1 (6 bases). Germline V gene data show CDR1 as SNHLY and CDR2 as FYNNEI. The CDR3 sequence is 13 residues long. With 6 bases removed from V and 2 bases from J, the gap between germline ends came to 11 bases.

The gene calls are TRBV6-5 and TRBJ2-1; TRBD2 agrees at 12 bases. The V gene's germline CDR1 is MNHEY and CDR2 SVGAGI. The CDR3 spans 16 residues. V dropped 4 bases and J dropped 7; count of bases not matched to a gene: 8. In DNA, the CDR3 is TGTGCCAGCAGTTGGGGACTAGCGGGTTTCAATAATGAGCAGTTCTTC. The encoded protein is CASSWGLAGFNNEQFF.

This clone was detected once. The chain couples TRBV2 to TRBJ2-1; TRBD2 matches 7 bases. J was trimmed by 9 bases and V by 7 bases; bases with no gene match: 3. The CDR3 sequence is 11 residues long. CDR1 and CDR2 from the germline V gene are SNHLY and FYNNEI. CDR3 DNA sequence: TGTGCCAGCAAACGGGAGGTTGAGCAGTTCTTC. Translated: CASKREVEQFF.

This chain connects TRBV5-1 to TRBJ2-7; 10 nucleotides line up with TRBD2. The CDR3 extends over 15 amino acids. With V trimmed by 3 bases and J by 6 bases, 9 bases remained unmatched. CDR1 is SGHRS and CDR2 is YFSETQ in the germline V gene. As DNA, the CDR3 is TGCGCCAGCAGCTGGGAAGCGGGAGGGTTTAGCGAGCAGTACTTC. Translating gives CASSWEAGGFSEQYF.

V usage is TRBV5-4 and J usage is TRBJ1-1; D is undetermined. Germline values: CDR1 SGHNT, CDR2 YYREEE (reference sequence). The CDR3 extends over 14 amino acids. V was clipped by 3 bases and J by 6 bases, with 15 bases between them. The CDR3 DNA sequence: TGTGCCAGCAGCTGGTACTTAGGGCCGGCTGAAGCTTTCTTT. The encoded protein is CASSWYLGPAEAFF.

CDR3: CARLRGLAGPRAYEQYF. The CDR3 DNA follows: TGTGCCAGACTCAGGGGACTAGCGGGTCCGCGGGCCTACGAGCAGTACTTC. This chain links TRBV25-1 with TRBJ2-7, with 12 bases aligning to TRBD2. The trim removed 9 bases at V and 2 bases at J, leaving 14 bases unmatched. The CDR3 loop spans 17 amino acids. Germline lookup yields CDR1 MGHDK and CDR2 SYGVNS.

The chain carries TRBV7-9 and TRBJ2-7, with 7 bases fitting TRBD2. The CDR3 is made up of 15 amino acids. Germline CDR1 is SEHNR and CDR2 is FQNEAQ (reference sequence). Germline trimming cut 1 base from V and 4 bases from J; bases unmatched to any gene: 7. The CDR3 sequence is CASSLGAGRRYEQYF. The CDR3 coding sequence is TGTGCCAGCAGCTTAGGAGCGGGACGGAGGTACGAGCAGTACTTC.

CDR3 sequence (DNA): TGTGCCAGCAGCTTGGGGACGGCGTTCACAGATACGCAGTATTTT. Translated: CASSLGTAFTDTQYF. The chain combines TRBV5-4 with TRBJ2-3; D gene ambiguous. The germline gives CDR1 SGHNT, CDR2 YYREEE (reference sequence). Trimming took off 0 bases at V and 2 bases at J, with 10 bases between the two ends. The CDR3 is 15 amino acids.

The CDR3 coding sequence is TGTGCCAGCAGCCCCACTAGCGGGAGGTTTAGCACAGATACGCAGTATTTT. Its protein is CASSPTSGRFSTDTQYF. The chain recombines TRBV5-4 with TRBJ2-3; 12 nucleotides align to TRBD2. Germline V gives CDR1 SGHNT, CDR2 YYREEE (reference sequence). CDR3 length: 17 amino acids. V shed 4 bases and J 0 bases; nucleotides not matched to a gene: 6.

J is TRBJ2-1 and V is TRBV7-9, with 10 bases that match TRBD2. Per the germline V gene, CDR1 is SEHNR and CDR2 is FQNEAQ (reference sequence). The J segment lost 2 bases and the V segment lost 5 bases, leaving 3 bases of the junction unmatched. This CDR3 comprises 15 residues. The CDR3 DNA sequence: TGTGCCAGCAGCCTACTAGCGGGACCCTACAATGAGCAGTTCTTC. Amino acid sequence: CASSLLAGPYNEQFF.